What follows are 27 T cell receptor beta chains derived from one specimen sequenced in a study of cytomegalovirus exposure and HLA in healthy donors. It was with 60 Vbeta and 13 Jbeta primers that the PCR ran. Produced via immunoSEQ multiplex PCR; TCRdb's table is partial and in-frame only. The sample holds more than 150,000 clones, roughly 82% seen once. Material for sequencing was PBMCs. These receptors all come from a woman in her 50s in good health and CMV-seropositive.

The chain has TRBV5-4 and TRBJ2-1; the D gene is possibly TRBD2 (6 bases). Trimming cost V 3 bases and J 7 bases, with 14 bases left between them. This CDR3 has 14 residues. Germline V gene lookup returns CDR1 SGHNT and CDR2 YYREEE (reference sequence). CDR3 sequence (DNA): TGTGCCAGCAGCTCCGGGGGTTATCGTAATGAGCAGTTCTTC. Translating gives CASSSGGYRNEQFF.

The CDR3 sequence is CASSLLGGLFSGELFF. The DNA of the CDR3 is TGTGCCAGCAGTTTATTAGGGGGATTGTTTTCCGGGGAGCTGTTTTTT. The chain links TRBV27 to TRBJ2-2, with D possibly TRBD1 on 6 matching bases. The CDR3 is 16 residues long. Germline CDR1 and CDR2: MNHEY and SMNVEV (reference sequence). V lost 1 base to trimming and J lost 6 bases, with 15 bases between them.

The V gene is TRBV11-1, the J gene TRBJ1-2, with 7 bases matching TRBD1. CDR3 length equals 15 residues. The V gene end was trimmed by 6 bases and the J gene end by 6 bases; junction bases not matched to a gene: 13. The germline gives CDR1 SGHAT, CDR2 FQDESV (reference sequence). The CDR3 nucleotides are TGTGCCAGCAGACCAACGACAGGGTTTCATCATGGCTACACCTTC. Translating gives CASRPTTGFHHGYTF.

The CDR3 spells CASSGEHYGYTF. DNA for the CDR3: TGTGCCAGCAGTGGAGAACACTATGGCTACACCTTC. The chain joins TRBV7-9 to TRBJ1-2; D remains ambiguous. Germline V gives CDR1 SEHNR, CDR2 FQNEAQ (reference sequence). The CDR3 is made up of 12 amino acids. The germline V and J ends were trimmed by 6 bases and 3 bases, with 8 bases remaining between them.

This sequence joins TRBV4-3 and TRBJ2-2; 7 bases are shared with TRBD1. V lost 4 bases and J lost 3; bases outside the gene matches: 2. This CDR3 has 14 amino acids. Germline-derived CDR1 and CDR2 are LGHNA and YSLEER. CDR3 sequence reads: CASSPRGYTGELFF. CDR3 coding DNA: TGCGCCAGCAGCCCCAGGGGGTACACCGGGGAGCTGTTTTTT.

The chain recombines TRBV6-6 with TRBJ2-7; 9 positions match TRBD1. This CDR3 has 16 amino acids. Germline loops: CDR1 MNHNY, CDR2 SVGAGI (reference sequence). V dropped 6 bases and J dropped 5; count of bases not matched to a gene: 14. The CDR3 loop reads CASRPPSDRGFNEQYF. CDR3 sequence (DNA): TGTGCCAGCAGACCTCCCTCGGACAGGGGTTTCAACGAGCAGTACTTC.

V usage is TRBV7-2 and J usage is TRBJ1-4; 8 bases align to TRBD1. The J segment lost 3 bases and the V segment lost 3 bases, leaving 0 bases of the junction unmatched. Germline V CDR1 and CDR2: SGHTA, FQGNSA. CDR3 size: 14 residues. DNA for the CDR3: TGTGCCAGCAGCTTGGACAGGGCTAATGAAAAACTGTTTTTT. Translated, it gives CASSLDRANEKLFF.

V gene TRBV30 combines with J gene TRBJ2-1; TRBD2 agrees at 10 bases. Trimming cost V 0 bases and J 4 bases; bases outside gene matches: 15. CDR1 and CDR2 from the germline V gene are GTSNPN and SVGIG (reference sequence). There are 19 residues in the CDR3. CDR3 protein: CAWSVPWGLLAGRYNEQFF. CDR3 coding DNA: TGTGCCTGGAGTGTACCGTGGGGCTTACTAGCGGGGCGGTACAATGAGCAGTTCTTC.

The rearrangement joins TRBV7-2 to TRBJ2-7; 7 nucleotides line up with TRBD2. V shed 5 bases and J 3 bases; nucleotides not matched to a gene: 10. CDR1 and CDR2 from the germline V gene are SGHTA and FQGNSA. There are 15 residues in the CDR3. The CDR3 nucleotides read TGTGCCAGCAGCAACACTCCGTCTAGCGGCTACGAGCAGTACTTC. Translating it yields CASSNTPSSGYEQYF.

The chain uses TRBV11-3 and TRBJ1-5; the D gene is possibly TRBD1 (6 bases). V dropped 0 bases and J dropped 7 bases, with 13 bases sitting between them. CDR1 and CDR2 from the germline V gene are SGHNT and YENEEA. The CDR3 length is 15 residues. The CDR3 region is CASSLDRGGGQPQHF. As DNA, the CDR3 is TGTGCCAGCAGCTTAGATCGCGGGGGCGGGCAGCCCCAGCATTTT.

This sequence joins TRBV6-1 and TRBJ2-5; TRBD2 agrees at 13 bases. Trimming cost V 10 bases and J 5 bases; bases outside gene matches: 4. This CDR3 spans 13 amino acids. Germline V CDR1 and CDR2: MNHNS, SASEGT. The CDR3 sequence is CATRTSGGETQYF. DNA for the CDR3: TGTGCCACACGGACTAGCGGGGGTGAGACCCAGTACTTC.

V is TRBV15 and J is TRBJ1-1; 7 nucleotides match TRBD1. The junction had 1 base not matched to a gene; V was cut back by 6 bases and J by 3 bases. CDR3 size: 12 residues. Germline V gene lookup returns CDR1 LNHNV and CDR2 YYDKDF (reference sequence). Here the CDR3 DNA reads TGTGCCACCAGGGGGACAGACACTGAAGCTTTCTTT. It specifies CATRGTDTEAFF.

This clone was observed a handful of times. The chain couples TRBV6-1 to TRBJ1-2; D gene uncertain. V lost 6 bases and J lost 5, with 10 bases in between. Germline CDR1 and CDR2: MNHNS and SASEGT. The CDR3 length is 12 residues. CDR3 region: CASRERRYGYTF. The CDR3 DNA is TGTGCCAGCAGGGAAAGGAGGTATGGCTACACCTTC.

This chain links TRBV5-1 with TRBJ2-7; 7 bases fit TRBD1. The ends lost 5 bases at V and 2 bases at J; junction bases unmatched: 10. Germline V gives CDR1 SGHRS, CDR2 YFSETQ. The CDR3 runs to 15 residues. CDR3 nucleotide sequence: TGCGCCAGCAGATACCCGGGACAGCCAACCTACGAGCAGTACTTC. This codes for CASRYPGQPTYEQYF.

For this clone: Germline is not matched at one junction end, which may reflect a read error. The chain joins TRBV6-1 to TRBJ1-2; no firm D call. Germline CDR1 is MNHNS and CDR2 is SASEGT. The length of the CDR3 is 13 residues. The CDR3 is CASSDPLRVGYIF. CDR3 DNA sequence: TGTGCCAGCAGTGACCCCCTTAGAGTGGGCTACATCTTC.

This chain links TRBV19 with TRBJ1-2, with D possibly matching TRBD1 (6 bases). V lost 3 bases to trimming and J lost 8 bases, with 16 bases between them. Germline V gene lookup returns CDR1 LNHDA and CDR2 SQIVND (reference sequence). The CDR3 consists of 14 residues. In DNA, the CDR3 is TGTGCCAGTAGTATTGGACAGCTAGTACGCGGCTACACCTTC. It is translated as CASSIGQLVRGYTF.

V is TRBV5-1 and J is TRBJ1-5; maybe TRBD1 (5 bases). Trimming pared 4 bases from V and 4 bases from J, leaving 12 bases between. The CDR3 has 14 amino acids. Germline CDR1 reads SGHRS; CDR2 reads YFSETQ. The CDR3 loop reads CASSEDTGNQPQHF. CDR3 in DNA: TGCGCCAGCAGCGAGGACACAGGTAATCAGCCCCAGCATTTT.

The CDR3 here is CASSLQGREPQHF. In DNA, the CDR3 is TGTGCCAGCAGTTTACAGGGGCGGGAGCCCCAGCATTTT. V gene TRBV27 combines with J gene TRBJ1-5; TRBD1 might be the D (6 bases). Germline V gives CDR1 MNHEY, CDR2 SMNVEV (reference sequence). V lost 2 bases, J lost 8 bases, and 10 bases lay in between. This CDR3 is 13 amino acids long.

This chain links TRBV2 with TRBJ2-7, with TRBD2 identical over 11 bases. Germline V gene sequence: CDR1 SNHLY, CDR2 FYNNEI. The V gene end was trimmed by 4 bases and the J gene end by 2 bases; junction bases not matched to a gene: 13. The CDR3 length is 18 residues. The CDR3 bases are TGTGCCAGCAGTGTACCCGGGACTAGCGGCCCCGTAACCTACGAGCAGTACTTC. Protein product: CASSVPGTSGPVTYEQYF.

V is TRBV5-1 and J is TRBJ2-7, with D unresolved. The germline V gene encodes CDR1 SGHRS and CDR2 YFSETQ. This CDR3 has 16 residues. The germline V and J ends were trimmed by 4 bases and 5 bases, with 22 bases remaining between them. DNA for the CDR3: TGCGCCAGCAGCCTGCGCGGCCTCTTACAAGACGACGAGCAGTACTTC. Protein product: CASSLRGLLQDDEQYF.

The gene calls are TRBV9 and TRBJ2-2; 10 bases agree with TRBD2. The CDR3 has 17 residues. The trim removed 0 bases at V and 4 bases at J, leaving 6 bases unmatched. The germline V gene has CDR1 SGDLS and CDR2 YYNGEE. This CDR3 is CASSVVGTSGATGELFF. The CDR3 DNA sequence: TGTGCCAGCAGCGTAGTCGGAACTAGCGGGGCCACCGGGGAGCTGTTTTTT.

This chain links TRBV14 with TRBJ2-2; D remains unclear. The length of the CDR3 is 13 residues. CDR1 is SGHDN, CDR2 FVKESK, per germline. Trimming cost V 6 bases and J 1 base, with 6 bases left between them. In DNA, the CDR3 is TGTGCCAGCAGGGGCGTGAACACCGGGGAGCTGTTTTTT. Its translation is CASRGVNTGELFF.

Points on this clone: Other nucleotide sequences in the sample specify the same CDR3. The CDR3: CASSPAGGNQPQHF. DNA for the CDR3: TGTGCCAGCAGTCCAGCAGGGGGCAATCAGCCCCAGCATTTT. This chain uses TRBV7-2 with TRBJ1-5; D is possibly TRBD1 (6 bases). The CDR3 is made up of 14 amino acids. Per germline, CDR1 SGHTA and CDR2 FQGNSA. The germline V and J ends were trimmed by 6 bases and 2 bases, with 11 bases remaining between them.

This clone appeared a single time. The chain uses TRBV2 and TRBJ2-3; 8 nucleotides align to TRBD2. Germline V gene data show CDR1 as SNHLY and CDR2 as FYNNEI. There are 15 residues in the CDR3. Trimming at V came to 6 bases and at J to 2 bases, leaving 7 bases not matched to a gene. CDR3 sequence (DNA): TGTGCCAGCAGGACAGAAGCGGGGGCCACAGATACGCAGTATTTT. Its translation is CASRTEAGATDTQYF.

V gene TRBV5-1 combines with J gene TRBJ2-1; 7 bases are shared with TRBD1. With 5 bases clipped from V and 6 bases from J, the junction kept 5 bases outside the gene matches. The CDR3 extends over 13 amino acids. The germline CDR1 and CDR2 sequences are SGHRS and YFSETQ. The CDR3: CASSQGVTNEQFF. CDR3 bases: TGCGCCAGCAGTCAGGGGGTTACCAATGAGCAGTTCTTC.

The V call is TRBV6-6, the J call TRBJ2-7; D is perhaps TRBD1 (5 bases). Germline V gene sequence: CDR1 MNHNY, CDR2 SVGAGI (reference sequence). CDR3 size: 12 residues. The V end was cut by 5 bases, the J end by 3 bases, with 8 bases between. The CDR3 loop reads CASSDTGYEQYF. The CDR3 DNA follows: TGTGCCAGCAGTGACACAGGCTACGAGCAGTACTTC.

The chain links TRBV4-3 to TRBJ2-7; the match to TRBD2 covers 7 bases. CDR1 is LGHNA and CDR2 is YSLEER in the germline V gene. The CDR3 extends over 15 amino acids. The J segment lost 4 bases and the V segment lost 2 bases, leaving 8 bases of the junction unmatched. CDR3 sequence reads: CASSQLWGGKYEQYF. DNA of the CDR3: TGCGCCAGCAGCCAACTTTGGGGGGGGAAGTACGAGCAGTACTTC.